This T cell receptor (beta chain) was recovered during a study of T cell responses to AZD1222 COVID-19 vaccine. General study results and limits: Donors were chiefly white British, with a greater number of females, and clonal diversity was perhaps underestimated. Compared with day 0, the breadth and depth of the Spike-specific TCR repertoire rose significantly after two doses of AZD1222.

Only in-frame clones appear in the TCRdb table, and some are missing; sequencing was by immunoSEQ multiplex PCR. The sample lists roughly 130,000 clones; about 93% were seen once. This CDR3 contains 12 residues. Per the germline V gene, CDR1 is SQVTM and CDR2 is ANQGSEA. V was pared by 6 bases and J by 4 bases, with 13 bases between. Concerning this clone: Its antigen is as yet unknown.

This rearrangement joins TRBV29-1 to TRBJ2-7; D is perhaps TRBD2 (6 bases). This specimen was peripheral blood, taken 28 days after the second AZD1222 dose. This TCR was sampled from an adult who received the AZD1222 COVID-19 vaccine. CDR3: CSVPGAGYEQYF. The CDR3 DNA follows: TGCAGCGTACCCGGCGCGGGGTACGAGCAGTACTTC.